The 17 T cell receptor beta chains below come from one sample, sequenced in a study of T cell clones after liver transplantation (dated by TCRdb to between 2018 and 2020). Library preparation used the immunoSEQ multiplex PCR assay. Here the immuneACCESS table is served through TCRdb, limited to in-frame sequences with V and J called. Missing clones are a known gap in these copies; in checked studies unresolved V genes cover under half, and the rest lacks a known reason. For this sample there are tens of thousands of clones; less than 85% appear just once. The ten largest clones add up to 2.5% to 3% of the sample. The sample in question was CD4+ T cells from blood, obtained at the 22-month timepoint. The receptor set was obtained from a human patient who received a liver transplant. In transplant recipients, some T cells may be of donor rather than host origin.

V usage is TRBV19 and J usage is TRBJ1-5, with TRBD1 identical over 7 bases. The CDR3 length is 14 residues. The germline V gene has CDR1 LNHDA and CDR2 SQIVND (reference sequence). V lost 6 bases, J lost 1 base, and 3 bases stayed unmatched. The CDR3 DNA sequence: TGTGCCAGTAGAGACAGGGCAAGCAATCAGCCCCAGCATTTT. It codes for CASRDRASNQPQHF.

The chain combines TRBV5-1 with TRBJ2-2; D perhaps matches TRBD1 (6 bases). CDR1 and CDR2 (germline): SGHRS, YFSETQ. V was cut by 2 bases and J by 1 base, with 9 bases left in between. The CDR3 sequence is 15 residues long. The CDR3 nucleotides read TGCGCCAGCAGCTTCCGGACAGAGAACACCGGGGAGCTGTTTTTT. Translated, it gives CASSFRTENTGELFF. Drawing the rest from reference TRBV5-1 and TRBJ2-2, the complete variable domain is KAGVTQTPRYLIKTRGQQVTLSCSPISGHRSVSWYQQTPGQGLQFLFEYFSETQRNKGNFPGRFSGRQFSNSRSEMNVSTLELGDSALYLCASSFRTENTGELFFGEGSRLTVL.

The rearrangement uses TRBV5-6 and TRBJ2-7; D is unclear. Trimming took off 2 bases at V and 3 bases at J, with 6 bases between the two ends. The V gene's germline CDR1 is SGHDT and CDR2 YYEEEE. The CDR3 is 12 amino acids. The CDR3 DNA reads as TGTGCCAGCAGCTTCGGTCACTACGAGCAGTACTTC. Protein: CASSFGHYEQYF.

The chain links TRBV7-2 to TRBJ2-7; TRBD2 matches 9 bases. Trimming cost V 2 bases and J 2 bases; bases outside gene matches: 10. The CDR3 is 17 residues long. CDR1 and CDR2 from the germline V gene are SGHTA and FQGNSA. The CDR3 DNA is TGTGCCAGCAGCTTACAGATGACTAGCGGCAAAGCCTACGAGCAGTACTTC. Translating it yields CASSLQMTSGKAYEQYF.

This clone showed up just once. The DNA for the CDR3 is TGTGCCAGCAGTGCCGACAAGTACTACGAGCAGTACTTC. This codes for CASSADKYYEQYF. The gene calls are TRBV6-5 and TRBJ2-7; no firm D call. The CDR3 contains 13 residues. Germline assignment: CDR1 MNHEY and CDR2 SVGAGI. Between the trimmed V and J ends, which lost 5 bases and 3 bases, there was a span of 11 bases.

This chain links TRBV11-2 with TRBJ2-2; D ambiguous. Germline V gives CDR1 SGHAT, CDR2 FQNNGV. This CDR3 region has 15 residues. V lost 1 base and J lost 1, with 7 bases in between. CDR3 nucleotides: TGTGCCAGCAGCTTAGTTGCCGTGAACACCGGGGAGCTGTTTTTT. Amino acids: CASSLVAVNTGELFF.

V gene TRBV10-3 combines with J gene TRBJ2-7; the D call may be TRBD1 or TRBD2 (6 bases each). The CDR3 totals 13 residues. Germline V gives CDR1 ENHRY, CDR2 SYGVKD. With 7 bases removed from V and 0 bases from J, the gap between germline ends came to 10 bases. The CDR3 DNA reads as TGTGCCATCACGGAGGGGGACTCCTACGAGCAGTACTTC. Residues: CAITEGDSYEQYF.

This rearrangement joins TRBV2 to TRBJ2-5; TRBD1 might be the D (5 bases). The CDR3 is made up of 12 amino acids. V lost 7 bases, J lost 5 bases, and 11 bases lay in between. The germline V gene has CDR1 SNHLY and CDR2 FYNNEI. The CDR3 bases are TGTGCCAGCAACCCAGGGCCCGAGACCCAGTACTTC. Translation: CASNPGPETQYF. Together with reference TRBV2 and TRBJ2-5, the CDR3 gives the full variable domain: EPEVTQTPSHQVTQMGQEVILRCVPISNHLYFYWYRQILGQKVEFLVSFYNNEISEKSEIFDDQFSVERPDGSNFTLKIRSTKLEDSAMYFCASNPGPETQYFGPGTRLLVL.

The gene calls are TRBV7-9 and TRBJ2-5; a possible D gene is TRBD2 (5 bases). Trimming cost V 4 bases and J 2 bases, with 14 bases left between them. Germline-derived CDR1 and CDR2 are SEHNR and FQNEAQ (reference sequence). The CDR3 sequence is 15 residues long. CDR3 nucleotides: TGTGCCAGCAGCTCCACAATGGACTTTCAAGAGACCCAGTACTTC. Translating it yields CASSSTMDFQETQYF.

The V call is TRBV15, the J call TRBJ1-5, with 7 bases aligning to TRBD1. This CDR3 is 16 amino acids long. Germline V gene sequence: CDR1 LNHNV, CDR2 YYDKDF (reference sequence). Trimming removed 3 bases from V and 0 bases from J; junction bases left unmatched: 5. The CDR3 loop is CATSRNRGTSNQPQHF. Written as DNA, the CDR3 is TGTGCCACCAGCAGGAACAGGGGAACTAGCAATCAGCCCCAGCATTTT.

The chain is built from TRBV7-9 and TRBJ2-1, with D unresolved. Germline loops: CDR1 SEHNR, CDR2 FQNEAQ (reference sequence). This CDR3 has 12 residues. V gave up 5 bases and J gave up 8 bases, with 10 bases separating them. In DNA form, the CDR3 reads TGTGCCAGCAGCGTTAACCTCGATGAGCAGTTCTTC. This gives the protein CASSVNLDEQFF. The complete variable domain, with remaining parts taken from reference TRBV7-9 and TRBJ2-1, reads DTGVSQNPRHKITKRGQNVTFRCDPISEHNRLYWYRQTLGQGPEFLTYFQNEAQLEKSRLLSDRFSAERPKGSFSTLEIQRTEQGDSAMYLCASSVNLDEQFFGPGTRLTVL.

This chain links TRBV21-1 with TRBJ2-7. TRBV21-1 represents a pseudogene. This CDR3 spans 10 amino acids. CDR3 region: CASSKVEQYF. Here the CDR3 DNA reads TGTGCCAGCAGCAAGGTGGAGCAGTACTTC.

This clone was recorded once. The gene calls are TRBV25-1 and TRBJ1-2, with 7 bases that match TRBD1. The CDR3 sequence is 14 residues long. Trimming cost V 6 bases and J 4 bases; bases outside gene matches: 8. Germline CDR1 is MGHDK and CDR2 is SYGVNS. The DNA of the CDR3 is TGTGCCAGCAGCCAGGGGGGATTCGGCTATGGCTACACCTTC. Encoded protein: CASSQGGFGYGYTF.

The rearrangement links TRBV7-2 to TRBJ2-5, with 8 positions matching TRBD2. The CDR3 has 14 residues. J lost 5 bases, V lost 5 bases, and 7 bases had no gene match. The germline CDR1 and CDR2 sequences are SGHTA and FQGNSA. The CDR3 loop reads CASSRRAGVETQYF. As DNA, the CDR3 is TGTGCCAGCAGCCGGCGAGCGGGGGTTGAGACCCAGTACTTC.

V is TRBV19 and J is TRBJ2-5; D not resolved. Germline V gene data show CDR1 as LNHDA and CDR2 as SQIVND (reference sequence). The CDR3 extends over 13 amino acids. V lost 6 bases to trimming and J lost 0 bases, with 8 bases between them. CDR3 nucleotide sequence: TGTGCCAGTAGCCCCGTTCACCAAGAGACCCAGTACTTC. Translation: CASSPVHQETQYF.

Of note for this clone: Other DNA sequences of this sample code for an identical CDR3. V is TRBV5-1 and J is TRBJ1-4, with D possibly matching TRBD1 (5 bases). In germline, CDR1 is SGHRS, CDR2 YFSETQ. The CDR3 consists of 15 residues. Trimming removed 1 base at V and 0 bases at J, with 7 bases between. The CDR3 nucleotides are TGCGCCAGCAGCTTGTGGGGCTCAACTAATGAAAAACTGTTTTTT. Translation gives CASSLWGSTNEKLFF.

The chain has TRBV5-4 and TRBJ2-1, with D tentatively TRBD2 (5 bases). Germline CDR1 SGHNT, CDR2 YYREEE (reference sequence). The length of the CDR3 is 15 residues. Trimming cost V 7 bases and J 4 bases, with 18 bases left between them. In nucleotides, the CDR3 is TGTGCCAGCGAAAAGTACCAAGCGGAATACAATGAGCAGTTCTTC. Protein product: CASEKYQAEYNEQFF.